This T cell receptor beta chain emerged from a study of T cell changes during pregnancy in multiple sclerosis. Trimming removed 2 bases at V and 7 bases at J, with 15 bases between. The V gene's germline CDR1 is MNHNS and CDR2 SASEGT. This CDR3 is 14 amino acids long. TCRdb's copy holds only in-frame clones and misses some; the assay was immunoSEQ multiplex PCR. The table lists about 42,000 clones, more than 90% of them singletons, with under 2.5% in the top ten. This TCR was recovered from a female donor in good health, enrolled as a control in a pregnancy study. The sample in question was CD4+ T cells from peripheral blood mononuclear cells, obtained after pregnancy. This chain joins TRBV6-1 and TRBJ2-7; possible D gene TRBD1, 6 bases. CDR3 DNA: TGTGCCAGCAGTGAATTTGGGGGCTCGGGGGAGCAGTACTTC. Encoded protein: CASSEFGGSGEQYF.